Listed here are 32 T cell receptor beta chains from one sample, sequenced in a study of PD-L1 blockade in urothelial cancer. Only in-frame clones appear in the TCRdb table, and some are missing; sequencing was by immunoSEQ multiplex PCR. In the table there are roughly 40,000 clones, around nine tenths of which are singletons. The time point is: pretreatment peripheral blood. Specimen: PBMCs, collected around atezolizumab (anti-PD-L1) treatment. Receptors originate from a donor aged 40 or older with urothelial cancer.

The chain recombines TRBV10-1 with TRBJ1-5, with D perhaps TRBD1 (5 bases). V shed 6 bases and J shed 0 bases, with 21 bases lying between them. Germline assignment: CDR1 WNHNN and CDR2 SYGVQD (reference sequence). This CDR3 comprises 18 residues. CDR3 sequence: CASRGGKVGVNSNQPQHF. The CDR3 coding sequence is TGCGCCAGCAGGGGGGGGAAAGTCGGGGTTAATAGCAATCAGCCCCAGCATTTT.

The chain joins TRBV5-1 to TRBJ1-4; D perhaps matches TRBD1 (5 bases). CDR3 length: 16 residues. Germline V gene sequence: CDR1 SGHRS, CDR2 YFSETQ. The V and J ends lost 0 bases and 10 bases respectively, with 19 bases between them. The DNA of the CDR3 is TGCGCCAGCAGCTTGGGGCCCCCTCGGGGCGGGGTAAAACTGTTTTTT. Protein: CASSLGPPRGGVKLFF.

V gene TRBV11-3 combines with J gene TRBJ2-2; D is possibly TRBD1 (6 bases). The CDR3 length is 14 residues. V was trimmed by 5 bases and J by 3 bases, leaving 10 bases between them. Germline V CDR1 and CDR2: SGHNT, YENEEA. CDR3 region: CASSPGQHTGELFF. The CDR3 DNA is TGTGCCAGCAGCCCGGGACAACACACCGGGGAGCTGTTTTTT.

The rearrangement joins TRBV28 to TRBJ2-7; 7 bases agree with TRBD2. There are 15 residues in the CDR3. Germline loops: CDR1 MDHEN, CDR2 SYDVKM. The ends lost 4 bases at V and 9 bases at J; junction bases unmatched: 15. CDR3 nucleotides: TGTGCCAGCAGTTCCTCGGGGCGGGAGCTAAAGGGGCAGTACTTC. The encoded protein is CASSSSGRELKGQYF. Combining the CDR3 with reference TRBV28 and TRBJ2-7 gives the whole variable domain DVKVTQSSRYLVKRTGEKVFLECVQDMDHENMFWYRQDPGLGLRLIYFSYDVKMKEKGDIPEGYSVSREKKERFSLILESASTNQTSMYLCASSSSGRELKGQYFGPGTRLTVT.

The chain is built from TRBV2 and TRBJ2-7, with a possible D match to TRBD1 (5 bases). Trimming took 4 bases from V and 9 from J, leaving 13 bases between them. The germline gives CDR1 SNHLY, CDR2 FYNNEI. This CDR3 spans 12 amino acids. CDR3 sequence (DNA): TGTGCCAGCAGTGGGGGCGGCAGACCGCAGTACTTC. It is translated as CASSGGGRPQYF.

The chain couples TRBV15 to TRBJ1-2; weak D call: TRBD1 (6 bases). Germline-derived CDR1 and CDR2 are LNHNV and YYDKDF (reference sequence). The CDR3 runs to 14 residues. V was clipped by 5 bases and J by 1 base, with 11 bases between them. The CDR3 DNA is TGTGCCACCAGCCAGGACAGTCTTAACTATGGCTACACCTTC. Protein product: CATSQDSLNYGYTF.

The J gene is TRBJ2-1, the V gene TRBV5-6, with 9 bases matching TRBD2. The junction had 5 bases not matched to a gene; V was cut back by 3 bases and J by 4 bases. The CDR3 has 15 amino acids. Germline CDR1 and CDR2: SGHDT and YYEEEE. CDR3: CASSYETSGYNEQFF. The CDR3 DNA reads TGTGCCAGCAGCTACGAGACTAGCGGTTACAATGAGCAGTTCTTC.

This clone was counted a few times. J is TRBJ2-1 and V is TRBV7-8; 13 bases fit TRBD2. Germline CDR1 is SGHVS and CDR2 is FQNEAQ. This CDR3 region has 18 residues. Trimming took 2 bases from V and 10 from J; bases not matched to a gene: 14. CDR3 residues: CASSLYAGPGLAGSEQFF. The CDR3 bases are TGTGCCAGCAGCTTATACGCCGGGCCGGGACTAGCGGGAAGCGAGCAGTTCTTC.

CDR3 in DNA: TGTGCCAGCAGCGCCGACTTAGCCCCCATAGCCTCACACTATGGCTACACCTTC. Translation gives CASSADLAPIASHYGYTF. The V gene is TRBV9, the J gene TRBJ1-2, with D uncertain. Deletions cut 3 bases from V and 3 bases from J, with 24 bases between. The CDR3 consists of 18 residues. Germline values: CDR1 SGDLS, CDR2 YYNGEE.

V and J are TRBV5-1 and TRBJ2-6, with D hard to call. Between the trimmed V and J ends, which lost 0 bases and 1 base, there was a span of 5 bases. The CDR3 is 15 amino acids. Germline assignment: CDR1 SGHRS and CDR2 YFSETQ. The CDR3 coding sequence is TGCGCCAGCAGCTTGGTGGCTTCTGGGGCCAACGTCCTGACTTTC. Encoded protein: CASSLVASGANVLTF.

This clone was seen once. The V gene is TRBV11-2, the J gene TRBJ2-2, with D perhaps matching TRBD2 (8 bases). Germline assignment: CDR1 SGHAT and CDR2 FQNNGV. CDR3 length: 18 residues. Trimming removed 5 bases at V and 3 bases at J, with 22 bases between. CDR3 residues: CASSPRGGRGAYTGELFF. The CDR3 DNA follows: TGTGCCAGCAGCCCCAGGGGGGGGCGGGGGGCCTACACCGGGGAGCTGTTTTTT.

This clone was picked up one time. The chain joins TRBV9 to TRBJ2-1; the D gene is possibly TRBD2 (6 bases). The CDR3 has 13 residues. The germline gives CDR1 SGDLS, CDR2 YYNGEE. The V end was cut by 0 bases, the J end by 8 bases, with 9 bases between. CDR3 in DNA: TGTGCCAGCAGCGTAGTTTCGGGGGATGAGCAGTTCTTC. Amino acid sequence: CASSVVSGDEQFF. Looking up the rest from reference TRBV9 and TRBJ2-1 gives the full variable domain: DSGVTQTPKHLITATGQRVTLRCSPRSGDLSVYWYQQSLDQGLQFLIQYYNGEERAKGNILERFSAQQFPDLHSELNLSSLELGDSALYFCASSVVSGDEQFFGPGTRLTVL.

The chain combines TRBV4-3 with TRBJ2-7; D unclear. V was shortened by 1 base and J by 6 bases, with 10 bases between the two germline ends. From germline, CDR1 is LGHNA and CDR2 YSLEER. The CDR3 has 13 amino acids. CDR3 sequence reads: CASSQGPSFEQYF. In nucleotides, the CDR3 is TGCGCCAGCAGCCAAGGTCCCAGTTTCGAGCAGTACTTC.

This clone was observed once. The V call is TRBV19, the J call TRBJ2-2; 8 bases align to TRBD1. V shed 7 bases, J shed 4 bases, and the junction held 14 bases outside the gene matches. In germline, CDR1 is LNHDA, CDR2 SQIVND (reference sequence). CDR3 size: 17 residues. CDR3 amino acids: CASTRWATGDVTGELFF. CDR3 nucleotide sequence: TGTGCCAGTACCCGGTGGGCGACAGGGGACGTCACCGGGGAGCTGTTTTTT.

The V gene is TRBV6-5, the J gene TRBJ1-2; 7 bases fit TRBD1. CDR1 and CDR2 from the germline V gene are MNHEY and SVGAGI. V shed 7 bases and J 7 bases; nucleotides not matched to a gene: 9. The CDR3 runs 13 residues. CDR3 in DNA: TGTGCCAGCACGGACAGGCGGATCGGTGGCTACACCTTC. Protein product: CASTDRRIGGYTF.

The chain is built from TRBV27 and TRBJ2-7, with 8 positions matching TRBD1. Looked up from germline, CDR1 is MNHEY and CDR2 is SMNVEV (reference sequence). The CDR3 covers 14 residues. V shed 2 bases, J shed 2 bases, and the junction held 2 bases outside the gene matches. In nucleotides, the CDR3 is TGTGCCAGCAGTTTACAGGGGGCCACCTACGAGCAGTACTTC. As protein: CASSLQGATYEQYF.

The CDR3 DNA sequence: TGTGCCAGCAGCTTACTGGGGCCGTCCTACGAGCAGTACTTC. This gives the protein CASSLLGPSYEQYF. This chain links TRBV11-2 with TRBJ2-7; weak D call: TRBD1 (5 bases). CDR1 and CDR2 (germline): SGHAT, FQNNGV. Trimming removed 2 bases from V and 1 base from J, with 9 bases in between. The CDR3 runs 14 residues.

This chain links TRBV6-1 with TRBJ2-7; 9 bases match TRBD2. Germline loops: CDR1 MNHNS, CDR2 SASEGT. Losses at the gene ends were 10 bases for V and 3 bases for J; bases not matched to a gene: 13. This CDR3 has 15 residues. The CDR3 sequence: CATRGGRGGVYEQYF. CDR3 DNA sequence: TGTGCCACCCGGGGAGGGCGCGGGGGGGTCTACGAGCAGTACTTC.

This clone has just a few counts. The rearrangement links TRBV11-3 to TRBJ2-1, with TRBD2 matching over 7 bases. The CDR3 covers 15 residues. Looked up from germline, CDR1 is SGHNT and CDR2 is YENEEA. The J segment lost 2 bases and the V segment lost 3 bases, leaving 4 bases of the junction unmatched. The CDR3, as DNA: TGTGCCAGCAGCTTTGCGGGAGTGACCTACAATGAGCAGTTCTTC. Its protein product is CASSFAGVTYNEQFF.

The J gene is TRBJ2-5, the V gene TRBV9; 10 bases are a match to TRBD1. The ends lost 0 bases at V and 5 bases at J; junction bases unmatched: 7. Germline CDR1 SGDLS, CDR2 YYNGEE. The CDR3 is 16 residues long. The CDR3 reads CASSVADGTGVETQYF. In DNA form, the CDR3 reads TGTGCCAGCAGCGTAGCCGACGGGACAGGGGTGGAGACCCAGTACTTC.

This chain joins TRBV6-4 and TRBJ2-2; possible D gene TRBD2, 6 bases. The CDR3 has 16 residues. V was cut by 4 bases and J by 0 bases, with 12 bases left in between. From germline, CDR1 is MRHNA and CDR2 SNTAGT. This chain's CDR3 is CASSAGVGANTGELFF. Written as DNA, the CDR3 is TGTGCCAGCAGTGCGGGGGTAGGAGCGAACACCGGGGAGCTGTTTTTT.

The chain links TRBV9 to TRBJ2-7; D might be TRBD2 (6 bases). Per germline, CDR1 SGDLS and CDR2 YYNGEE. V lost 3 bases to trimming and J lost 3 bases, with 7 bases between them. This CDR3 contains 12 residues. The DNA for the CDR3 is TGTGCCAGCAGCGGACTAGACTACGAGCAGTACTTC. This translates into CASSGLDYEQYF.

This chain links TRBV2 with TRBJ1-5; D is unclear. CDR3 size: 15 residues. The V end was cut by 3 bases, the J end by 0 bases, with 9 bases between. Germline lookup yields CDR1 SNHLY and CDR2 FYNNEI. The CDR3 region is CASSDEQHSNQPQHF. CDR3 in DNA: TGTGCCAGCAGTGATGAACAGCATAGCAATCAGCCCCAGCATTTT.

The V call is TRBV7-2, the J call TRBJ2-7; TRBD2 aligns across 7 bases. The CDR3 consists of 15 residues. The germline V gene has CDR1 SGHTA and CDR2 FQGNSA. V dropped 5 bases and J dropped 4; count of bases not matched to a gene: 11. The CDR3 here is CASSPQAGTPYEQYF. Written as DNA, the CDR3 is TGTGCCAGCAGCCCCCAAGCGGGAACGCCTTACGAGCAGTACTTC. Drawing the rest from reference TRBV7-2 and TRBJ2-7, the complete variable domain is GAGVSQSPSNKVTEKGKDVELRCDPISGHTALYWYRQSLGQGLEFLIYFQGNSAPDKSGLPSDRFSAERTGGSVSTLTIQRTQQEDSAVYLCASSPQAGTPYEQYFGPGTRLTVT.

This clone was picked up a small number of times. The chain recombines TRBV30 with TRBJ1-1; TRBD1 is a possible D gene (6 bases). The V and J ends lost 3 bases and 1 base respectively, with 12 bases between them. This CDR3 region has 14 residues. Germline loops: CDR1 GTSNPN, CDR2 SVGIG (reference sequence). The CDR3 loop reads CAWRKGGWNTEAFF. Here the CDR3 DNA reads TGTGCCTGGAGGAAAGGGGGATGGAACACTGAAGCTTTCTTT.

This chain connects TRBV7-2 to TRBJ2-3; TRBD2 agrees at 8 bases. This CDR3 is built from 15 residues. The V and J ends lost 3 bases and 8 bases, in that order; junction bases with no gene match: 10. Germline V gene data show CDR1 as SGHTA and CDR2 as FQGNSA. CDR3 loop: CASSFRGGPQITQYF. The CDR3 nucleotides are TGTGCCAGCAGCTTCCGGGGGGGGCCACAGATTACGCAGTATTTT. The full variable domain, completed using reference TRBV7-2 and TRBJ2-3, is GAGVSQSPSNKVTEKGKDVELRCDPISGHTALYWYRQSLGQGLEFLIYFQGNSAPDKSGLPSDRFSAERTGGSVSTLTIQRTQQEDSAVYLCASSFRGGPQITQYFGPGTRLTVL.

J is TRBJ1-2 and V is TRBV18; D might be TRBD1 (6 bases). From germline, CDR1 is KGHSH and CDR2 LQKENI. V gave up 6 bases and J gave up 6 bases, with 11 bases separating them. CDR3 length: 12 residues. The CDR3 protein is CASSDRADGYTF. Here the CDR3 DNA reads TGTGCCAGCTCGGACAGAGCCGATGGCTACACCTTC. Full variable domain (remainder filled in from reference TRBV18 and TRBJ1-2): NAGVMQNPRHLVRRRGQEARLRCSPMKGHSHVYWYRQLPEEGLKFMVYLQKENIIDESGMPKERFSAEFPKEGPSILRIQQVVRGDSAAYFCASSDRADGYTFGSGTRLTVV.

The J gene is TRBJ2-3, the V gene TRBV4-2, with 11 bases matching TRBD2. The germline V gene encodes CDR1 LGHNA and CDR2 YNFKEQ. This CDR3 is built from 18 residues. V shed 3 bases and J 1 base; nucleotides not matched to a gene: 9. CDR3 bases: TGTGCCAGCAGCCAGACTAGCGGGATGGGGAGTGGCACAGATACGCAGTATTTT. The encoded protein is CASSQTSGMGSGTDTQYF.

V and J are TRBV7-2 and TRBJ2-4; 9 bases match TRBD1. This CDR3 region has 16 residues. The V and J ends lost 5 bases and 2 bases, in that order; junction bases with no gene match: 7. The germline gives CDR1 SGHTA, CDR2 FQGNSA. This CDR3 is CASSPDRGGTKNIQYF. CDR3 coding DNA: TGTGCCAGCAGCCCCGACAGGGGGGGGACCAAAAACATTCAGTACTTC. Complete variable domain (other parts from reference TRBV7-2 and TRBJ2-4): GAGVSQSPSNKVTEKGKDVELRCDPISGHTALYWYRQSLGQGLEFLIYFQGNSAPDKSGLPSDRFSAERTGGSVSTLTIQRTQQEDSAVYLCASSPDRGGTKNIQYFGAGTRLSVL.

The sample holds a few counts of this clone. The chain employs TRBV4-3 and TRBJ1-4; D uncertain. Germline V CDR1 and CDR2: LGHNA, YSLEER. Trimming removed 1 base at V and 5 bases at J, with 8 bases between. This CDR3 has 14 residues. CDR3 sequence: CASSQGAPNEKLFF. The CDR3, as DNA: TGCGCCAGCAGCCAAGGGGCCCCAAATGAAAAACTGTTTTTT.

This clone was detected only once. The chain employs TRBV5-6 and TRBJ2-4; the match to TRBD2 covers 11 bases. V was pared by 4 bases and J by 8 bases, with 5 bases of the junction left unmatched. This CDR3 region has 14 residues. CDR1 is SGHDT and CDR2 is YYEEEE in the germline V gene. The CDR3 reads CASSATSGNDIQYF. The CDR3, as DNA: TGTGCCAGCAGCGCGACTAGCGGGAATGACATTCAGTACTTC.

The chain uses TRBV25-1 and TRBJ2-3; D may be TRBD2 (6 bases). Looked up from germline, CDR1 is MGHDK and CDR2 is SYGVNS. Trimming cost V 6 bases and J 3 bases, with 16 bases left between them. This CDR3 has 15 residues. The CDR3: CASRTRLDRTDTQYF. The CDR3 DNA is TGTGCCAGCAGGACGAGACTAGACAGAACAGATACGCAGTATTTT. Full variable domain (outside the CDR3, taken from reference TRBV25-1 and TRBJ2-3): EADIYQTPRYLVIGTGKKITLECSQTMGHDKMYWYQQDPGMELHLIHYSYGVNSTEKGDLSSESTVSRIRTEHFPLTLESARPSHTSQYLCASRTRLDRTDTQYFGPGTRLTVL.